A selection of T cell receptor beta chains follows, all from one sample in a study of blood T cell repertoires in COVID-19. Sequencing used immunoSEQ multiplex PCR; TCRdb keeps in-frame clones, though not all of them. The sample carries hundreds of thousands of clones, about nine tenths recorded once. Sequences were obtained from peripheral blood. All receptors come from a man aged 45-65 years with COVID-19, enrolled during active disease. Both conserved end residues are part of each CDR3. Fields, in order: D gene, CDR3 length, V gene, J gene, clone size, CDR3 protein, CDR3 DNA. D genes are given only for firm matches. Clone size is given for some rows only: seen once, a few or many times, or a class if the clone is expanded.

D: TRBD2
length: 18
V: TRBV9
J: TRBJ2-7
size: .
CDR3: CASSVGASGGPYSYEQYF
DNA: TGTGCCAGCAGCGTAGGGGCTAGCGGGGGGCCCTACTCCTACGAGCAGTACTTC

D: .
length: 14
V: TRBV7-2
J: TRBJ1-5
size: .
CDR3: CASSFRSSNQPQHF
DNA: TGTGCCAGCAGCTTCAGGTCTAGCAATCAGCCCCAGCATTTT

D: .
length: 14
V: TRBV30
J: TRBJ2-5
size: .
CDR3: CAWNWASTLETQYF
DNA: TGTGCCTGGAATTGGGCCTCCACCTTGGAGACCCAGTACTTC

D: TRBD1
length: 17
V: TRBV11-2
J: TRBJ2-2
size: .
CDR3: CASSRYDRVGNTGELFF
DNA: TGTGCCAGCAGCCGATATGACAGGGTCGGGAACACCGGGGAGCTGTTTTTT

D: TRBD1
length: 15
V: TRBV6-6
J: TRBJ1-2
size: .
CDR3: CASHPLDRVNYGYTF
DNA: TGTGCCAGCCACCCCCTGGACAGGGTGAACTATGGCTACACCTTC

D: .
length: 14
V: TRBV6-2/TRBV6-3
J: TRBJ1-5
size: .
CDR3: CASSLGHSNQPQHF
DNA: TGTGCCAGCAGCCTCGGACACAGTAATCAGCCCCAGCATTTT

D: .
length: 14
V: TRBV7-9
J: TRBJ1-2
size: .
CDR3: CASSLVGGGEGYTF
DNA: TGTGCCAGCAGCTTAGTAGGAGGGGGGGAAGGCTACACCTTC

D: TRBD1
length: 17
V: TRBV11-2
J: TRBJ1-3
size: .
CDR3: CASSPKPPTGVGNTIYF
DNA: TGTGCCAGCAGCCCTAAACCCCCCACAGGGGTCGGAAACACCATATATTTT

D: TRBD1
length: 12
V: TRBV30
J: TRBJ1-1
size: .
CDR3: CAFTRTGEKAFF
DNA: TGTGCCTTCACCCGGACAGGGGAAAAAGCTTTCTTT

D: .
length: 15
V: TRBV7-6
J: TRBJ2-7
size: .
CDR3: CASSLMTGVIREQYF
DNA: TGTGCCAGCAGCCTCATGACGGGGGTCATTCGGGAGCAGTACTTC

D: TRBD2
length: 15
V: TRBV15
J: TRBJ2-1
size: .
CDR3: CATSSGLAGDLEQFF
DNA: TGTGCCACCAGCAGCGGACTAGCGGGGGATCTTGAGCAGTTCTTC

D: .
length: 16
V: TRBV11-3
J: TRBJ2-1
size: few
CDR3: CASSSAGHSSYNEQFF
DNA: TGTGCCAGCAGCTCCGCTGGTCACAGCTCCTACAATGAGCAGTTCTTC

D: TRBD2
length: 14
V: TRBV5-5
J: TRBJ2-7
size: .
CDR3: CASSLSGRAGEQYF
DNA: TGTGCCAGCAGCTTGTCCGGGAGGGCTGGGGAGCAGTACTTC

D: TRBD1
length: 15
V: TRBV6-5
J: TRBJ1-1
size: .
CDR3: CASSYSTGGITEAFF
DNA: TGTGCCAGCAGTTACTCGACAGGGGGGATCACTGAAGCTTTCTTT

D: TRBD2
length: 17
V: TRBV7-9
J: TRBJ2-7
size: .
CDR3: CASSSRVTSGSPYEQYF
DNA: TGTGCCAGCAGCTCGAGAGTAACTAGCGGGAGCCCTTACGAGCAGTACTTC

D: .
length: 13
V: TRBV5-1
J: TRBJ2-7
size: .
CDR3: CASSVGTTSEQYF
DNA: TGCGCCAGCAGCGTAGGGACAACATCCGAGCAGTACTTC

D: TRBD2
length: 16
V: TRBV7-9
J: TRBJ2-5
size: .
CDR3: CASSPWGGAGGETQYF
DNA: TGTGCCAGCAGCCCCTGGGGCGGAGCGGGAGGAGAGACCCAGTACTTC

D: .
length: 15
V: TRBV7-7
J: TRBJ2-2
size: .
CDR3: CASSHRQGNTGELFF
DNA: TGTGCCAGCAGCCACCGGCAGGGAAACACCGGGGAGCTGTTTTTT

D: .
length: 17
V: TRBV5-1
J: TRBJ2-6
size: .
CDR3: CASSLVGAVSGANVLTF
DNA: TGCGCCAGCAGCTTGGTAGGGGCGGTCTCTGGGGCCAACGTCCTGACTTTC

D: TRBD2
length: 15
V: TRBV11-2
J: TRBJ2-1
size: .
CDR3: CASSLDSLAGFEQFF
DNA: TGTGCCAGCAGCTTAGATTCCCTAGCGGGGTTTGAGCAGTTCTTC

D: .
length: 15
V: TRBV4-1
J: TRBJ2-2
size: .
CDR3: CASSQAGQKTGELFF
DNA: TGCGCCAGCAGCCAAGCCGGACAGAAAACCGGGGAGCTGTTTTTT

D: .
length: 14
V: TRBV20-1
J: TRBJ2-3
size: .
CDR3: CSASVIVRTDTQYF
DNA: TGCAGTGCTAGTGTGATTGTTAGAACAGATACGCAGTATTTT

D: .
length: 13
V: TRBV11-1
J: TRBJ2-7
size: .
CDR3: CASSLGQTYEQYF
DNA: TGTGCCAGCAGCTTAGGACAGACCTACGAGCAGTACTTC

D: .
length: 13
V: TRBV10-3
J: TRBJ1-3
size: .
CDR3: CAIRGPSGNTIYF
DNA: TGTGCCATACGGGGTCCCTCTGGAAACACCATATATTTT

D: .
length: 15
V: TRBV7-9
J: TRBJ1-1
size: .
CDR3: CASSLQGPTSTEAFF
DNA: TGTGCCAGCAGCTTACAGGGCCCCACGAGCACTGAAGCTTTCTTT